This T cell receptor beta chain was obtained from a study of graft-versus-host responses after intestinal transplantation. Trimming cost V 3 bases and J 5 bases; bases outside gene matches: 9. The CDR3 consists of 15 residues. Germline lookup yields CDR1 SGHDT and CDR2 YYEEEE. With regard to this clone: The antigen remains unidentified.

Study-wide points: Graft-donor T cell macrochimerism coincided with high graft-versus-host to host-versus-graft clonal ratios in allografts.

Clones were sequenced by immunoSEQ multiplex PCR, and TCRdb holds only the in-frame ones, with some missing. The data hold 71,000 or so clones, with about 92% observed a single time. Source: unstimulated CD8+ T cells sorted from spleen or lymph node cells, taken before intestinal transplant. The TCR was taken from a human donor who received an intestinal transplant. V gene TRBV5-6 combines with J gene TRBJ2-5; 8 bases map to TRBD1. This CDR3 is CASSSPGQGAETQYF. Written as DNA, the CDR3 is TGTGCCAGCAGCTCTCCTGGACAGGGCGCTGAGACCCAGTACTTC.